This entry describes one TCR beta chain. Its target is not known. The germline gives CDR1 LGHDT, CDR2 YNNKEL (reference sequence). The CDR3 totals 17 residues. Trimming shortened V by 3 bases and J by 1 base, and 16 bases separated the two germline ends. Using quantitative 5'-RACE with molecular barcodes, the authors made TCR beta libraries. TCRdb reprocessed the 5' RACE reads via MiXCR and lists one record per CDR3 protein. The table includes more than 150,000 distinct CDR3 sequences, 15% to 20% detected once. The sample is drawn from a study of CD8 T cells in ankylosing spondylitis. Study-level results: Clones linked to disease, bearing a CD8+ phenotype, were relatively rare in peripheral blood.

The sample was blood, either unsorted or a sorted T cell fraction (not recorded which). The TCR comes from a male donor aged 5 to 30 with ankylosing spondylitis or in good health (not recorded which). The chain uses TRBV3-1 and TRBJ2-1; D is possibly TRBD1 (6 bases). Here the CDR3 reads CASSHPRQGLSYNEQFF. In DNA, the CDR3 is TGTGCCAGCAGCCACCCACGGCAGGGGCTTTCCTACAATGAGCAGTTCTTC.